The source of this T cell receptor beta chain is a study of blood T cell repertoires in COVID-19. Study details: Nucleic acid was either cDNA or gDNA, and it came from T cells, B-cell-depleted T cells, or PBMCs.

The table came from immunoSEQ multiplex PCR; TCRdb's copy has only in-frame clones and leaves some out. The sample lists over 45,000 clones, 70% to 90% occurring once. From germline, CDR1 is MNHEY and CDR2 SMNVEV (reference sequence). CDR3 size: 19 residues. Trimming took 6 bases from V and 0 from J; bases not matched to a gene: 12. This clone occurred a few times. The rearrangement uses TRBV27 and TRBJ1-6, with TRBD1 matching over 9 bases. The sequenced material came from peripheral blood. This TCR was recovered from a human donor in a cohort sampled during active COVID-19. The CDR3 protein is CASSSQGGQGDSYNSPLHF. Written as DNA, the CDR3 is TGTGCCAGCAGCTCACAGGGGGGACAGGGTGACTCCTATAATTCACCCCTCCACTTT.